This T cell receptor beta chain was identified during a study of blood T cell repertoires in COVID-19. For the study at large: The origin of the acute and convalescent COVID-19 samples was the United States, Italy and Spain. PBMCs, B-cell-depleted T cells, or T cells were the source of the cDNA or gDNA that made up the material.

Here immunoSEQ multiplex PCR was the method, and the copy in TCRdb shows in-frame clones only, minus some. The sample has over 110,000 clones; 88% are singletons. The sample comprised peripheral blood. The TCR was taken from a human donor in a cohort sampled during active COVID-19.

CDR3 in DNA: TGTGCCAGCAGCTTGGGTCTGCGCCAAGAGACCCAGTACTTC. Protein sequence: CASSLGLRQETQYF. The chain is built from TRBV5-8 and TRBJ2-5, with no clear D. The CDR3 is made up of 14 amino acids. The V and J ends lost 0 bases and 1 base respectively, with 7 bases between them. Germline V gene data show CDR1 as SGHTS and CDR2 as YDEGEE.